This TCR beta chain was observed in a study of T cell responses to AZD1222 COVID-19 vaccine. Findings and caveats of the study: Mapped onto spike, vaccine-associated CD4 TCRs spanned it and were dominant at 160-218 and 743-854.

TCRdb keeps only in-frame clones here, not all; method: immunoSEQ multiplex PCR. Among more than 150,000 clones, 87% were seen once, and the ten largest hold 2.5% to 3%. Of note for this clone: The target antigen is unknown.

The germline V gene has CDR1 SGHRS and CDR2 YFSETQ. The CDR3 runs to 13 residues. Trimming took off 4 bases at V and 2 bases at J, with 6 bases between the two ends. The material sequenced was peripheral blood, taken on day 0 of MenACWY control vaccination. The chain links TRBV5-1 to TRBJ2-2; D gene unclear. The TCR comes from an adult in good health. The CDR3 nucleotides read TGCGCCAGCAGCGACCCTAACACCGGGGAGCTGTTTTTT. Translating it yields CASSDPNTGELFF.